Reported below is one T cell receptor (beta chain). What it binds is unknown. The source of the sample is a study of Ad26.COV2.S vaccination and SARS-CoV-2 variants. Study as a whole: It was the COV1001 Ad26.COV2.S trial arm that included the donor. Study-wide results and caveats: Across vaccine and placebo recipients, the breadth of non-spike TCRs was similar.

Clones were read by immunoSEQ multiplex PCR, and TCRdb kept only the in-frame ones, dropping some. The sample consists of 300,000 to 450,000 clones, about 85% of them appearing once. V lost 6 bases to trimming and J lost 6 bases, with 9 bases between them. This CDR3 comprises 12 residues. Germline V gene sequence: CDR1 SNHLY, CDR2 FYNNEI. The sample's treatment: some 19 received Ad26.COV2.S at low or high dose, single or two shots; 5 received placebo; per-sample allocation not given. The samples date from day 63 after the first vaccine or placebo injection. Boston supplied an adult donor aged 18-55 years. Wuhan-strain spike was delivered by a replication-incompetent Ad26 vector.

The input for sequencing was peripheral blood, taken in a trial of Ad26.COV2.S vaccine versus placebo. This clonotype was sampled from a person between 18 and 59 years old who received the Ad26.COV2.S COVID-19 vaccine or a placebo. The chain carries TRBV2 and TRBJ1-5, with TRBD1 as a possible D gene (6 bases). Here the CDR3 DNA reads TGTGCCAGCAGGGGGGCCTCTCAGCCCCAGCATTTT. Encoded protein: CASRGASQPQHF.